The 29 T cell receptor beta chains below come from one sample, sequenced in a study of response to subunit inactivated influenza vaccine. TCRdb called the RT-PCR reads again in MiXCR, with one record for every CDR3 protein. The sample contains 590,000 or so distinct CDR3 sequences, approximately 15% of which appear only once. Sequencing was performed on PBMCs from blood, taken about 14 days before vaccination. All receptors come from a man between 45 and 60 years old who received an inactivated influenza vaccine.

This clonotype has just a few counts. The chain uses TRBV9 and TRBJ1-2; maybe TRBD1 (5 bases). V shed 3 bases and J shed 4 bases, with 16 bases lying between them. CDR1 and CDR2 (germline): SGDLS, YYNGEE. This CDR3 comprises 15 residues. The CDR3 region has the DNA TGTGCCAGCAGCGCCTCACAGGATTTCTTCTATGGCTACACCTTC. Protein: CASSASQDFFYGYTF.

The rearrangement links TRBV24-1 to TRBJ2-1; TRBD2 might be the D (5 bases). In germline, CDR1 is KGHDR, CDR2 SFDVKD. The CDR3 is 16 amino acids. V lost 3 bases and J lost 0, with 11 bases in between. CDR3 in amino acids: CATSDARVSSYNEQFF. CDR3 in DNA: TGTGCCACCAGTGATGCGAGGGTTAGCTCCTACAATGAGCAGTTCTTC.

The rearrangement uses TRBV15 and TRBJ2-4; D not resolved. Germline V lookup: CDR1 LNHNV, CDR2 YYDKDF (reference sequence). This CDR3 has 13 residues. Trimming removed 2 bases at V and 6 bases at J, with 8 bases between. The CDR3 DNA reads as TGTGCCACCAGCAGAACCGTGGCAAACATTCAGTACTTC. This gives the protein CATSRTVANIQYF.

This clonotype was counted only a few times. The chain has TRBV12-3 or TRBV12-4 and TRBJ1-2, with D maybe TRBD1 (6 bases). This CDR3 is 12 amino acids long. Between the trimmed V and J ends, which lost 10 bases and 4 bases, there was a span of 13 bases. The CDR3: CATGQNTYGYTF. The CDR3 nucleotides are TGTGCCACCGGACAGAACACCTATGGCTACACCTTC.

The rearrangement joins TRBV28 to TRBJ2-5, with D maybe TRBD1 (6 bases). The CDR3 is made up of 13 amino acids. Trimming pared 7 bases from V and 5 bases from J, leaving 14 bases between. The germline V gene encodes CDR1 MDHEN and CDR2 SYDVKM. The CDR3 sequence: CASTRTVRETQYF. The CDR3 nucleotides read TGTGCCAGCACGAGGACAGTACGGGAGACCCAGTACTTC.

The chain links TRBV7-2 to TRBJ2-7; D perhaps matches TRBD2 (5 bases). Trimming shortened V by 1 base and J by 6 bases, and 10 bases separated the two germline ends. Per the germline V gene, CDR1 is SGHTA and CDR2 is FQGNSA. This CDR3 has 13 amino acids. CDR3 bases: TGTGCCAGCAGCTTAGAAGGAGCGGCCGAGCAGTACTTC. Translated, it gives CASSLEGAAEQYF.

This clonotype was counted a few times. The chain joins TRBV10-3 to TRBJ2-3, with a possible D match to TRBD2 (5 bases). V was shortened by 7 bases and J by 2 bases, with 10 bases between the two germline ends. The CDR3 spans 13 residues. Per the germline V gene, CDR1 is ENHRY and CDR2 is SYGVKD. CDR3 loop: CAITERTTDTQYF. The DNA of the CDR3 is TGTGCCATCACCGAGCGGACCACAGATACGCAGTATTTT.

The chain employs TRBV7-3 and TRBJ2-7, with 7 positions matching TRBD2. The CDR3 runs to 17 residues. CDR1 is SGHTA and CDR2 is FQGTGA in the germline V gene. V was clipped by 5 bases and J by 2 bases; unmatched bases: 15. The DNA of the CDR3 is TGTGCCAGCAGCCCCGGGGCTAGCGGAAGAACCCCCTACGAGCAGTACTTC. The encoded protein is CASSPGASGRTPYEQYF.

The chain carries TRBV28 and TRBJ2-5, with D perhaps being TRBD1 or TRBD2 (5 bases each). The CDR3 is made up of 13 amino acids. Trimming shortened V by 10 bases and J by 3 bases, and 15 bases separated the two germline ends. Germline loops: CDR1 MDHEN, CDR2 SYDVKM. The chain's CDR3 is CATRDQGEETQYF. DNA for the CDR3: TGTGCCACCCGTGACCAGGGAGAAGAGACCCAGTACTTC.

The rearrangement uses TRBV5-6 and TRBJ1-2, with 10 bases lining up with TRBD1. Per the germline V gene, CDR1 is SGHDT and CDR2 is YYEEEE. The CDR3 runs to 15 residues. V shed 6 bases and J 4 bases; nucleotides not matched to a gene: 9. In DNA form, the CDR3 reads TGTGCCAGCATCAAAGGGACAGGGGCTTTCTATGGCTACACCTTC. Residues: CASIKGTGAFYGYTF.

The CDR3 region is CASSPLGNSYEQYF. The CDR3 region has the DNA TGTGCCAGCAGTCCCCTCGGCAACTCCTACGAGCAGTACTTC. This sequence joins TRBV12-3 or TRBV12-4 and TRBJ2-7; D remains ambiguous. The CDR3 has 14 residues. Between the trimmed V and J ends, which lost 5 bases and 0 bases, there was a span of 11 bases.

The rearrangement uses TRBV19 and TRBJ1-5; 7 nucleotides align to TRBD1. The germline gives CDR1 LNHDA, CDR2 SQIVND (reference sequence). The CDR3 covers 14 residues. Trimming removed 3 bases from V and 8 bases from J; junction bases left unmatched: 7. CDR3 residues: CASSIAQGLEPQHF. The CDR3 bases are TGTGCCAGTAGTATTGCACAGGGGTTGGAGCCCCAGCATTTT.

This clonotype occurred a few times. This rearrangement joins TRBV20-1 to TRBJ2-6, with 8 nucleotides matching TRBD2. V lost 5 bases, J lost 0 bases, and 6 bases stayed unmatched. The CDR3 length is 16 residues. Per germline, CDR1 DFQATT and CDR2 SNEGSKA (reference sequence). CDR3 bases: TGCAGTGCTGCGGGGGGTGGGAGCTCTGGGGCCAACGTCCTGACTTTC. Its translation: CSAAGGGSSGANVLTF.

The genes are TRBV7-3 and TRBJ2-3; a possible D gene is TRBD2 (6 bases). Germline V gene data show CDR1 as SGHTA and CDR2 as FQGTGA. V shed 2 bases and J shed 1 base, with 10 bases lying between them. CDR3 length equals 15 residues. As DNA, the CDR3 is TGTGCCAGCAGCTTAGCGGGGATCCGCACAGATACGCAGTATTTT. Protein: CASSLAGIRTDTQYF.

The CDR3 is CASRGVGREPGELFF. The CDR3 nucleotides are TGTGCCAGCAGAGGGGTCGGCAGGGAGCCCGGGGAGCTGTTTTTT. This chain connects TRBV14 to TRBJ2-2; D assignment may be TRBD1 or TRBD2 (5 bases each). The CDR3 covers 15 residues. In germline, CDR1 is SGHDN, CDR2 FVKESK. The V gene lost 6 bases and the J gene lost 6 bases, with 17 bases spanning the gap.

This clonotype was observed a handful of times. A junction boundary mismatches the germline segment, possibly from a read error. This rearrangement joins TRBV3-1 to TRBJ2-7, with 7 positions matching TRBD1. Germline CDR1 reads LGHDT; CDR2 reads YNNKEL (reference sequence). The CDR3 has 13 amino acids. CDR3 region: CASSQGGSPWQYF. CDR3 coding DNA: TGTGCCAGCAGTCAAGGGGGCAGCCCTTGGCAGTACTTC.

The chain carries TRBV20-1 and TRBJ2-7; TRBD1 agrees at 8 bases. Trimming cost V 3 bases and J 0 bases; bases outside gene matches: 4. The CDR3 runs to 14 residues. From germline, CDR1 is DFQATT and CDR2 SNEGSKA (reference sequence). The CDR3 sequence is CSARGTGLSYEQYF. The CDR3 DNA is TGCAGTGCTAGGGGGACAGGCCTCTCCTACGAGCAGTACTTC.

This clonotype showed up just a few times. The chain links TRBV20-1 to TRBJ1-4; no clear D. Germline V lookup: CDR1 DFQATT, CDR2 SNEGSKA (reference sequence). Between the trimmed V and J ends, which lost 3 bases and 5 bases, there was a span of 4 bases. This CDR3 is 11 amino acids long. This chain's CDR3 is CSASLNEKLFF. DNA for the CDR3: TGCAGTGCTAGCCTCAATGAAAAACTGTTTTTT.

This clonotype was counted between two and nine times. The CDR3 region is CASRRDRGWVNEQFF. The DNA of the CDR3 is TGTGCCAGCAGACGGGACAGGGGGTGGGTGAATGAGCAGTTCTTC. The chain joins TRBV6-1 to TRBJ2-1, with TRBD1 matching 11 bases. The CDR3 is 15 residues long. The germline V gene encodes CDR1 MNHNS and CDR2 SASEGT. The ends lost 6 bases at V and 7 bases at J; junction bases unmatched: 8.

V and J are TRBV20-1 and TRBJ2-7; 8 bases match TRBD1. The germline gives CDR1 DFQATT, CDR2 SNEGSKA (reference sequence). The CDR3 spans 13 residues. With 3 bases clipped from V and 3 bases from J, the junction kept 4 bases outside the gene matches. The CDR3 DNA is TGCAGTGCTAGTGCAGGGGGCATCTACGAGCAGTACTTC. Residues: CSASAGGIYEQYF.

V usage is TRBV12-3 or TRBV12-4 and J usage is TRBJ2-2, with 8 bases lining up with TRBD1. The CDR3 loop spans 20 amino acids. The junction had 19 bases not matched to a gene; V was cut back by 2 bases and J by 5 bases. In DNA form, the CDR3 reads TGTGCCAGCAGTTTACAACTCGCCGGACAGGGTCAATTGAAAACCGGGGAGCTGTTTTTT. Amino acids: CASSLQLAGQGQLKTGELFF.

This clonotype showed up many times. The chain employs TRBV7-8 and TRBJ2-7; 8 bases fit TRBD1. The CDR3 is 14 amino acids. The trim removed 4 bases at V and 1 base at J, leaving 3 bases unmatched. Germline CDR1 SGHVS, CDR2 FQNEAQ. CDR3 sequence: CASSSRTGSYEQYF. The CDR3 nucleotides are TGTGCCAGCAGCTCCAGGACAGGGTCCTACGAGCAGTACTTC.

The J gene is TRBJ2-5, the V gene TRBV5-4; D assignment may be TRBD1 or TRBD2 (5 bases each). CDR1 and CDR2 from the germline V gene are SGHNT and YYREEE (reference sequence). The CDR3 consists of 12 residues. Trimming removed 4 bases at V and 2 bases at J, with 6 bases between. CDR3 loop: CASSEGQETQYF. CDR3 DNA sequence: TGTGCCAGCAGCGAGGGGCAAGAGACCCAGTACTTC.

CDR3 amino acids: CAIRSADRGYEQYF. The CDR3 bases are TGTGCCATCAGGAGCGCAGACAGAGGCTACGAGCAGTACTTC. V gene TRBV10-3 combines with J gene TRBJ2-7, with a tentative D call TRBD1 (5 bases). The ends were cut back, 6 bases at V and 3 bases at J, with 15 bases in the middle. This CDR3 contains 14 residues. From germline, CDR1 is ENHRY and CDR2 SYGVKD.

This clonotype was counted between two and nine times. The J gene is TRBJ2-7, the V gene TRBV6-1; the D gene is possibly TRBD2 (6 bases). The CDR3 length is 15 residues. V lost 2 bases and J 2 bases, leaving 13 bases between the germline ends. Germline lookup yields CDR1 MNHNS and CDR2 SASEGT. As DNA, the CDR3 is TGTGCCAGCAGTGAATGGCGGAGGGGAGCCTACGAGCAGTACTTC. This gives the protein CASSEWRRGAYEQYF.

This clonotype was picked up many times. The CDR3 sequence: CSARARRTGNTGELFF. For the CDR3, the DNA is TGCAGTGCTAGAGCCCGAAGGACAGGAAACACCGGGGAGCTGTTTTTT. The rearrangement uses TRBV20-1 and TRBJ2-2, with 7 positions matching TRBD1. The CDR3 is 16 residues long. Trimming took 1 base from V and 2 from J; bases not matched to a gene: 7. Germline values: CDR1 DFQATT, CDR2 SNEGSKA (reference sequence).

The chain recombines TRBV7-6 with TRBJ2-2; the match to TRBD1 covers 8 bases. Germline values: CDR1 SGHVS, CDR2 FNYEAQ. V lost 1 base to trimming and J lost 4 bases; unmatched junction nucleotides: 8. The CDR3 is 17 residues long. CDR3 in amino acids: CASSLEGTGGGTGELFF. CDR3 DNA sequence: TGTGCCAGCAGCTTAGAGGGCACAGGGGGAGGCACCGGGGAGCTGTTTTTT.

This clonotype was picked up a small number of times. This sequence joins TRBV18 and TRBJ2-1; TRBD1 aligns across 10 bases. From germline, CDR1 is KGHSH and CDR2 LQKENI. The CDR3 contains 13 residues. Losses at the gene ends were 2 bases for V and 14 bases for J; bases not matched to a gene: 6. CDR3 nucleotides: TGTGCCAGCTCACCAGGGACAGGGGAAATTGAGTTCTTC. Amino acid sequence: CASSPGTGEIEFF.

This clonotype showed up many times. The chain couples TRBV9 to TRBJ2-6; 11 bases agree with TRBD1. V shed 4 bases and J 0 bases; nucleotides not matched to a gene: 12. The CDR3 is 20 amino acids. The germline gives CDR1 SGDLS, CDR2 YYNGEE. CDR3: CASSRPGQGASISGANVLTF. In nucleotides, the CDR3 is TGTGCCAGCAGCCGACCAGGACAGGGGGCTTCCATCTCTGGGGCCAACGTCCTGACTTTC.